The present T cell receptor (beta chain) was sequenced within a study of blood T cell repertoires in COVID-19. TCRdb keeps only in-frame clones here, not all; method: immunoSEQ multiplex PCR. The sample consists of some 200,000 clones, roughly 84% of them appearing once. Those enrolled, adults aged 18 to 89 years, came from around 25 US areas. Germline assignment: CDR1 LNHDA and CDR2 SQIVND (reference sequence). The V and J ends lost 3 bases and 2 bases respectively, with 12 bases between them. This CDR3 region has 15 residues. The sample taken for sequencing was PBMCs or T cells enriched from blood (not recorded which). The chain combines TRBV19 with TRBJ2-3; D is perhaps TRBD1 (7 bases). This receptor was taken from a man aged 35 to 55 who had recovered from COVID-19. CDR3 sequence: CASSMSGGYTDTQYF. The CDR3 coding sequence is TGTGCCAGTAGTATGTCAGGGGGGTACACAGATACGCAGTATTTT.